Each of the 24 T cell receptor beta chains below was sequenced from the same sample in a study of T-cell reconstitution after alpha-beta-depleted transplantation in children. Preparation of the TCRbeta library was carried out with unique molecular identifiers. TCRdb fed the PCR reads into MiXCR, producing one record per CDR3 protein. The table includes around 200,000 distinct CDR3 sequences, around 7% detected once. The sequencing here drew on PBMCs from the stem cell graft donor, taken from the stem cell graft. The origin of the receptors is a human donor who donated a stem cell graft to a child with Wiskott-Aldrich syndrome.

This clonotype was seen a handful of times. The CDR3 reads CASSLVDRGWLDTQYF. In DNA form, the CDR3 reads TGTGCCAGCAGTTTAGTAGACAGAGGGTGGTTAGATACGCAGTATTTT. The chain combines TRBV28 with TRBJ2-3; TRBD1 or TRBD2 may be the D gene (5 bases each). This CDR3 is 16 amino acids long. CDR1 MDHEN and CDR2 SYDVKM come from the germline V gene. Trimming stripped 2 bases from V and 5 bases from J, with 17 bases between. Complete variable domain (other parts from reference TRBV28 and TRBJ2-3): DVKVTQSSRYLVKRTGEKVFLECVQDMDHENMFWYRQDPGLGLRLIYFSYDVKMKEKGDIPEGYSVSREKKERFSLILESASTNQTSMYLCASSLVDRGWLDTQYFGPGTRLTVL.

A few counts support this clonotype. Written as DNA, the CDR3 is TGTGCCAGCAGTTGGGGACAGGGGGTCCACTACGAGCAGTACTTC. It encodes CASSWGQGVHYEQYF. The V and J genes are TRBV28 and TRBJ2-7, with 11 bases identical to TRBD1. This CDR3 comprises 15 residues. The V gene end was trimmed by 4 bases and the J gene end by 3 bases; junction bases not matched to a gene: 5. From germline, CDR1 is MDHEN and CDR2 SYDVKM.

The genes are TRBV9 and TRBJ2-2; D is ambiguous. This CDR3 region has 12 residues. Germline lookup yields CDR1 SGDLS and CDR2 YYNGEE. V was shortened by 4 bases and J by 5 bases, with 6 bases between the two germline ends. The CDR3 region is CASSPHTGELFF. For the CDR3, the DNA is TGTGCCAGCAGCCCCCATACCGGGGAGCTGTTTTTT.

This clonotype was seen many times. The chain is built from TRBV20-1 and TRBJ1-5; no reliable D call. The germline V gene has CDR1 DFQATT and CDR2 SNEGSKA (reference sequence). Trimming took 0 bases from V and 10 from J, leaving 7 bases between them. The CDR3 has 11 amino acids. CDR3 region: CSAREVGPQHF. CDR3 coding DNA: TGCAGTGCTAGAGAAGTCGGTCCCCAGCATTTT.

Only a few counts were recorded for this clonotype. CDR3 protein: CASDRGLGETQYF. The CDR3 region has the DNA TGCGCCAGCGACAGGGGGCTCGGGGAGACCCAGTACTTC. This rearrangement joins TRBV5-1 to TRBJ2-5, with TRBD1 matching 10 bases. CDR1 SGHRS and CDR2 YFSETQ come from the germline V gene. V shed 7 bases, J shed 5 bases, and the junction held 5 bases outside the gene matches. This CDR3 contains 13 residues.

This clonotype was seen at least ten times. V usage is TRBV5-1 and J usage is TRBJ2-4; 14 bases fit TRBD2. This CDR3 has 21 amino acids. The V gene end was trimmed by 2 bases and the J gene end by 0 bases; junction bases not matched to a gene: 13. Germline V gene lookup returns CDR1 SGHRS and CDR2 YFSETQ. Here the CDR3 reads CASSFRPQGLAGGLAKNIQYF. CDR3 nucleotide sequence: TGCGCCAGCAGCTTTCGTCCTCAAGGACTAGCGGGGGGACTAGCCAAAAACATTCAGTACTTC.

Many counts were recorded for this clonotype. The chain carries TRBV20-1 and TRBJ2-2; the D is unclear. From germline, CDR1 is DFQATT and CDR2 SNEGSKA (reference sequence). V was pared by 6 bases and J by 4 bases, with 9 bases between. The CDR3 covers 12 residues. The CDR3 sequence is CSAITVTGELFF. Written as DNA, the CDR3 is TGCAGTGCGATAACAGTCACCGGGGAGCTGTTTTTT.

Many counts were recorded for this clonotype. V gene TRBV29-1 combines with J gene TRBJ2-7; the D gene is possibly TRBD2 (6 bases). CDR1 and CDR2 (germline): SQVTM, ANQGSEA. The CDR3 extends over 13 amino acids. Trimming shortened V by 1 base and J by 6 bases, and 13 bases separated the two germline ends. The CDR3 here is CSVEVRRGFEQYF. The CDR3 bases are TGCAGCGTTGAAGTTCGGCGGGGCTTCGAGCAGTACTTC.

This clonotype was seen repeatedly, ten times or more. The V gene is TRBV5-1, the J gene TRBJ2-1; weak D call: TRBD1 (6 bases). Trimming shortened V by 3 bases and J by 4 bases, and 11 bases separated the two germline ends. The CDR3 is 14 residues long. The germline gives CDR1 SGHRS, CDR2 YFSETQ. In DNA, the CDR3 is TGCGCCAGCAGCTCGGGGACACGGTACAATGAGCAGTTCTTC. It translates to CASSSGTRYNEQFF.

This clonotype showed up many times. The chain recombines TRBV29-1 with TRBJ2-2; tentative D call: TRBD2 (5 bases). Germline CDR1 and CDR2: SQVTM and ANQGSEA. The ends were cut back, 5 bases at V and 2 bases at J, with 9 bases in the middle. CDR3 length: 13 amino acids. The CDR3 sequence is CSVQRTNTGELFF. The DNA for the CDR3 is TGCAGCGTTCAACGGACTAACACCGGGGAGCTGTTTTTT.

This clonotype was found many times. The V call is TRBV6-7, the J call TRBJ2-1; D is tentatively TRBD1 or TRBD2 (5 bases each). TRBV6-7 is placed among ORFs of uncertain function. The CDR3 is made up of 16 amino acids. V shed 1 base and J shed 6 bases, with 16 bases lying between them. CDR3 sequence reads: CASSYFRDPVGNEQFF. CDR3 nucleotides: TGTGCCAGCAGTTACTTTCGGGACCCCGTAGGCAATGAGCAGTTCTTC.

Many counts were recorded for this clonotype. J is TRBJ1-1 and V is TRBV5-1, with D perhaps TRBD1 (5 bases). Trimming stripped 5 bases from V and 6 bases from J, with 11 bases between. CDR1 is SGHRS and CDR2 is YFSETQ in the germline V gene. CDR3 length: 12 amino acids. The CDR3 is CASRGGGPEAFF. CDR3 in DNA: TGCGCCAGCAGAGGTGGGGGACCTGAAGCTTTCTTT.

This clonotype came up many times. Relative to the germline gene, one junction end is altered; a read error may explain this. This chain's CDR3 is CASSFGEGRVVLTF. The CDR3 DNA reads TGCGCCAGCAGCTTCGGGGAGGGAAGGGTCGTCCTAACCTTC. The chain has TRBV5-1 and TRBJ2-1; 7 bases fit TRBD2. Germline V CDR1 and CDR2: SGHRS, YFSETQ. The CDR3 contains 14 residues.

Only a few counts were recorded for this clonotype. The chain carries TRBV12-3 or TRBV12-4 and TRBJ2-1; a weak D match, TRBD2 (5 bases). Trimming cost V 8 bases and J 5 bases, with 16 bases left between them. There are 14 residues in the CDR3. CDR3 bases: TGTGCCAGCGGTCGGGTAGACTACGACAATGAGCAGTTCTTC. Its translation: CASGRVDYDNEQFF.

This clonotype was recorded many times. J is TRBJ2-1 and V is TRBV7-9, with 10 bases that match TRBD2. Trimming took 5 bases from V and 1 from J; bases not matched to a gene: 8. The CDR3 extends over 17 amino acids. Germline V CDR1 and CDR2: SEHNR, FQNEAQ (reference sequence). In DNA, the CDR3 is TGTGCCAGCAGCGGGGGGGGAGCGGGAGGGTCCTACAATGAGCAGTTCTTC. Translating gives CASSGGGAGGSYNEQFF.

This clonotype was seen at least ten times. The rearrangement joins TRBV6-1 to TRBJ1-6; D is possibly TRBD1 (6 bases). Germline CDR1 is MNHNS and CDR2 is SASEGT. The CDR3 is 14 amino acids. V shed 1 base and J shed 9 bases, with 10 bases lying between them. This CDR3 is CASSEEGEPSPLHF. CDR3 coding DNA: TGTGCCAGCAGTGAAGAGGGGGAGCCTTCACCCCTCCACTTT.

The chain links TRBV2 to TRBJ2-7; 10 nucleotides match TRBD1. CDR3 length equals 15 residues. CDR1 and CDR2 (germline): SNHLY, FYNNEI. After removal of 10 bases from V and 2 bases from J, the junction contained 11 bases not matched to a gene. The CDR3 bases are TGTGCCACTCAATACGGACAGGGGGAAACCTACGAGCAGTACTTC. It yields the protein CATQYGQGETYEQYF.

This clonotype was counted many times. The chain links TRBV28 to TRBJ2-4; D uncertain. The CDR3 is made up of 15 amino acids. V lost 4 bases and J lost 6, with 16 bases in between. Germline V gene lookup returns CDR1 MDHEN and CDR2 SYDVKM. The CDR3 region has the DNA TGTGCCAGCAGTTCTCTTGACAAGGGTGTAAACATTCAGTACTTC. Residues: CASSSLDKGVNIQYF.

This clonotype was recorded many times. The CDR3 bases are TGCGCCAGCAGCTTGGGAGGGACAGGCCCCTACGAGCAGTACTTC. Amino acid sequence: CASSLGGTGPYEQYF. V gene TRBV5-1 combines with J gene TRBJ2-7; 8 nucleotides align to TRBD1. The CDR3 is made up of 15 amino acids. J gave up 2 bases and V 0 bases, and 4 bases lay outside the gene matches. Germline-derived CDR1 and CDR2 are SGHRS and YFSETQ. The full variable domain, its missing parts supplied by reference TRBV5-1 and TRBJ2-7, is KAGVTQTPRYLIKTRGQQVTLSCSPISGHRSVSWYQQTPGQGLQFLFEYFSETQRNKGNFPGRFSGRQFSNSRSEMNVSTLELGDSALYLCASSLGGTGPYEQYFGPGTRLTVT.

This clonotype was recorded at least ten times. The genes are TRBV30 and TRBJ2-2; the match to TRBD2 covers 8 bases. The CDR3 length is 15 residues. Germline CDR1 reads GTSNPN; CDR2 reads SVGIG (reference sequence). V was pared by 0 bases and J by 5 bases, with 5 bases of the junction left unmatched. CDR3 loop: CAWSVPGGQTGELFF. Written as DNA, the CDR3 is TGTGCCTGGAGTGTACCGGGGGGGCAAACCGGGGAGCTGTTTTTT.

Notes on this clonotype: One end of the junction is discordant with germline, which a read error may explain. The chain joins TRBV25-1 to TRBJ2-3; 11 nucleotides line up with TRBD1. CDR3 length: 11 amino acids. In germline, CDR1 is MGHDK, CDR2 SYGVNS. Written as DNA, the CDR3 is TGTGCCAGCACTGGACAGGGGGCGACGAATTTT. Translation gives CASTGQGATNF.

This clonotype has just a few counts. The chain employs TRBV5-5 and TRBJ2-7, with 8 positions matching TRBD2. CDR3 length: 17 residues. Germline CDR1 SGHKS, CDR2 YYEKEE (reference sequence). V lost 4 bases and J lost 2; bases outside the gene matches: 14. The CDR3 DNA sequence: TGTGCCAGCAGCCCACTCGGGGGGGCAGCGTCCCCCTACGAGCAGTACTTC. Amino acid sequence: CASSPLGGAASPYEQYF. The full variable domain, its missing parts supplied by reference TRBV5-5 and TRBJ2-7, is DAGVTQSPTHLIKTRGQQVTLRCSPISGHKSVSWYQQVLGQGPQFIFQYYEKEERGRGNFPDRFSARQFPNYSSELNVNALLLGDSALYLCASSPLGGAASPYEQYFGPGTRLTVT.

The sample holds many counts of this clonotype. V and J are TRBV4-3 and TRBJ2-3, with TRBD2 matching 7 bases. Germline loops: CDR1 LGHNA, CDR2 YSLEER. V gave up 4 bases and J gave up 3 bases; unmatched junction bases: 7. The CDR3 sequence is 15 residues long. The CDR3 DNA reads as TGCGCCAGCAGCCCAAGGGACGGGGGGACAGATACGCAGTATTTT. This sequence encodes CASSPRDGGTDTQYF.

At least ten counts were recorded for this clonotype. This chain's CDR3 is CASSLETGPFSGNTIYF. Written as DNA, the CDR3 is TGCGCCAGCAGCTTGGAGACAGGGCCCTTCTCTGGAAACACCATATATTTT. The V call is TRBV5-1, the J call TRBJ1-3; TRBD1 matches at 7 bases. The CDR3 contains 17 residues. The V and J ends lost 0 bases and 0 bases, in that order; junction bases with no gene match: 6. Germline V gene lookup returns CDR1 SGHRS and CDR2 YFSETQ.